This T cell receptor (beta chain) was sequenced during a study of vaccination effects on CD4 cells after COVID-19. Study details: Sample provision by two convalescent patients occurred 16 days and one week before vaccination.

Only in-frame clones appear in the TCRdb table, and some are missing; sequencing was by immunoSEQ multiplex PCR. Altogether roughly 45,000 clones are present, about 68% being singletons, with the ten largest covering 25% to 35%. Using viral peptide pools, the ViraFEST assay grew out antigen-specific CD4+ T cells prior to sequencing. Subsequent to a culture period of more than 8 days, CD4+ T cells were isolated. Sometime from March through December 2020, the person acquired a SARS-CoV-2 infection that PCR confirmed. Cells had half their medium changed to IL-2 medium on days 3 and 7. As to this clone: Its specificity is not known.

This CDR3 region has 14 residues. Between the trimmed V and J ends, which lost 2 bases and 2 bases, there was a span of 9 bases. Germline V lookup: CDR1 SGHTA, CDR2 FQGNSA. Study findings and constraints: Clonal contraction was marked in infection- and vaccine-induced clones late after vaccination. Few convalescent patients, and no early post-infection timepoints, were available to the study.

This chain links TRBV7-2 with TRBJ1-1; D remains ambiguous. The origin of this receptor is a human donor who had a prior SARS-CoV-2 infection. The input for sequencing was CD4+ T cells from PBMCs cultured with a peptide pool, taken before COVID-19 vaccination. CDR3 sequence (DNA): TGTGCCAGCAGCTTAATTAGAAGTAACACTGAAGCTTTCTTT. Its translation: CASSLIRSNTEAFF.